A single sample is the source of the 13 T cell receptor beta chains below, sequenced in a study of vaccination effects on CD4 cells after COVID-19. Which antigens these TCRs recognize remains unknown. The data were produced by immunoSEQ multiplex PCR, yet TCRdb's version contains in-frame clones alone and is incomplete. Of about 48,000 clones listed, approximately 65% are singletons. Subsequent to a culture period of around 10 days, CD4+ T cells were isolated. The sample here was CD4+ T cells from PBMCs cultured without peptide, taken before COVID-19 vaccination. The receptors were sampled from a human donor who received a COVID-19 vaccine.

The chain couples TRBV30 to TRBJ1-1, with 8 bases fitting TRBD1. CDR1 is GTSNPN and CDR2 is SVGIG in the germline V gene (reference sequence). This CDR3 spans 13 amino acids. Trimming at V came to 7 bases and at J to 1 base, leaving 5 bases not matched to a gene. The CDR3, as DNA: TGTGCCTTGAACAGGGGGAGGAACACTGAAGCTTTCTTT. Translated, it gives CALNRGRNTEAFF.

This chain uses TRBV5-1 with TRBJ2-6; 9 nucleotides line up with TRBD1. The CDR3 sequence is 15 residues long. Germline lookup yields CDR1 SGHRS and CDR2 YFSETQ. V was pared by 3 bases and J by 4 bases, with 2 bases of the junction left unmatched. Here the CDR3 DNA reads TGCGCCAGCAGCTCGACAGGGGGAGGGGCCAACGTCCTGACTTTC. Its protein product is CASSSTGGGANVLTF.

This clone came up a few times. V and J are TRBV10-3 and TRBJ2-7, with 10 bases matching TRBD2. V shed 4 bases and J 1 base; nucleotides not matched to a gene: 4. The germline V gene encodes CDR1 ENHRY and CDR2 SYGVKD. The CDR3 sequence is 15 residues long. The CDR3 region has the DNA TGTGCCATCAGTGTCTCTAGCGGGGGATCCTACGAGCAGTACTTC. It specifies CAISVSSGGSYEQYF.

V usage is TRBV28 and J usage is TRBJ1-5; D is unclear. V shed 6 bases and J shed 0 bases, with 15 bases lying between them. CDR3 length equals 16 residues. The germline CDR1 and CDR2 sequences are MDHEN and SYDVKM. CDR3 residues: CASSQGWRDSNQPQHF. Written as DNA, the CDR3 is TGTGCCAGCAGCCAAGGGTGGCGGGATAGCAATCAGCCCCAGCATTTT.

This clone was observed a handful of times. The V gene is TRBV30, the J gene TRBJ1-2, with D maybe TRBD1 (5 bases). This CDR3 has 14 residues. V shed 2 bases and J shed 4 bases, with 14 bases lying between them. Germline values: CDR1 GTSNPN, CDR2 SVGIG (reference sequence). In DNA, the CDR3 is TGTGCCTGGAGTTTTCCGGGACGGGGCTATGGCTACACCTTC. Translated, it gives CAWSFPGRGYGYTF.

The V call is TRBV28, the J call TRBJ2-7; 8 nucleotides agree with TRBD1. J gave up 4 bases and V 2 bases, and 7 bases lay outside the gene matches. Germline lookup yields CDR1 MDHEN and CDR2 SYDVKM. The CDR3 is made up of 15 amino acids. The DNA for the CDR3 is TGTGCCAGCAGTTTAGCCCAGGGGGCGGTTTACGAGCAGTACTTC. This sequence encodes CASSLAQGAVYEQYF.

In its sample, this clone was seen a few times. This rearrangement joins TRBV6-4 to TRBJ1-6; D unclear. V was cut by 0 bases and J by 13 bases, with 13 bases left in between. The CDR3 has 14 residues. The V gene's germline CDR1 is MRHNA and CDR2 SNTAGT. The CDR3 region is CASSDSWRRGPLHF. In DNA, the CDR3 is TGTGCCAGCAGTGACTCTTGGAGGCGCGGCCCCCTCCACTTT.

The V and J genes are TRBV30 and TRBJ1-2; D gene ambiguous. The CDR3 is 11 residues long. CDR1 is GTSNPN and CDR2 is SVGIG in the germline V gene (reference sequence). Trimming stripped 4 bases from V and 9 bases from J, with 12 bases between. CDR3 loop: CAWINQARYTF. The CDR3 DNA follows: TGTGCCTGGATTAATCAGGCCCGCTACACCTTC.

The V and J genes are TRBV2 and TRBJ2-3, with D perhaps assigned TRBD1 or TRBD2 (5 bases each). V shed 3 bases and J shed 6 bases, with 10 bases lying between them. The CDR3 spans 13 residues. CDR1 is SNHLY, CDR2 FYNNEI, per germline. The CDR3 region is CASSEIRDDTQYF. In DNA form, the CDR3 reads TGTGCCAGCAGTGAGATCAGGGACGATACGCAGTATTTT.

This chain uses TRBV6-5 with TRBJ1-5; possible D gene TRBD1, 5 bases. V lost 5 bases, J lost 4 bases, and 12 bases lay in between. The CDR3 contains 14 residues. Germline CDR1 MNHEY, CDR2 SVGAGI. The CDR3 spells CASSTTGVNQPQHF. Written as DNA, the CDR3 is TGTGCCAGCAGTACCACAGGCGTAAATCAGCCCCAGCATTTT.

The V gene is TRBV7-8, the J gene TRBJ2-7; weak D call: TRBD1 (6 bases). The ends were cut back, 5 bases at V and 2 bases at J, with 13 bases in the middle. The germline gives CDR1 SGHVS, CDR2 FQNEAQ. The CDR3 spans 14 residues. The DNA for the CDR3 is TGTGCCAGCAGCCGAGGACAGCCTCCCTACGAGCAGTACTTC. This sequence encodes CASSRGQPPYEQYF.

In this sample, this clone turned up a few times. V gene TRBV7-9 combines with J gene TRBJ2-1; D perhaps matches TRBD2 (5 bases). CDR1 and CDR2 (germline): SEHNR, FQNEAQ (reference sequence). The V end was cut by 4 bases, the J end by 6 bases, with 19 bases between. CDR3 length: 16 residues. The chain's CDR3 is CASSSLGRSTTNEQFF. As DNA, the CDR3 is TGTGCCAGCAGCTCACTCGGACGGTCGACTACCAATGAGCAGTTCTTC.

The gene calls are TRBV5-6 and TRBJ2-2; D remains unclear. Germline V gene lookup returns CDR1 SGHDT and CDR2 YYEEEE. Deletions cut 4 bases from V and 8 bases from J, with 9 bases between. The CDR3 loop spans 12 amino acids. The CDR3 reads CASSPTGGELFF. CDR3 nucleotides: TGTGCCAGCAGCCCGACTGGAGGGGAGCTGTTTTTT.